These T cell receptor beta chains were read from a single sample in a study of blood T cell repertoires in COVID-19. Assay used: immunoSEQ multiplex PCR; TCRdb lists only in-frame clones, some missing. The top ten clones hold under 3.5% of a sample with a few hundred thousand clones, roughly 84% of them seen once. Sequenced material: peripheral blood. The receptors come from a woman between 18 and 30 years old with acute or convalescent COVID-19. Both conserved end residues are part of each CDR3. A D gene is named only where the DNA matches it firmly. Clone sizes are given selectively: once, few, many, or a class where the clone is expanded.

cdr3_aa | cdr3_nt | clone_size | d_call | j_call | v_call
CAIRAGTGIYHYEQYF | TGTGCCATCAGGGCCGGGACAGGGATTTACCACTACGAGCAGTACTTC | - | TRBD1 | TRBJ2-7 | TRBV10-3
CASRPFGQDLDQPQHF | TGCGCCAGCAGGCCCTTTGGACAGGATTTGGATCAGCCCCAGCATTTT | - | TRBD1 | TRBJ1-5 | TRBV10-2
CASSDPGDWVNTEAFF | TGTGCCAGCAGTGATCCGGGGGACTGGGTGAACACTGAAGCTTTCTTT | few | - | TRBJ1-1 | TRBV2
CASSGIRGASQETQYF | TGCGCCAGCAGTGGGATCCGGGGGGCCTCCCAAGAGACCCAGTACTTC | - | - | TRBJ2-5 | TRBV10-1
CASSQAPYYRETSNYEQYF | TGCGCCAGCAGCCAAGCTCCGTACTACAGGGAAACATCAAATTACGAGCAGTACTTC | - | - | TRBJ2-7 | TRBV4-3
CSASDLAGPGSYNSPLHF | TGCAGTGCTAGTGATCTGGCAGGCCCAGGCTCCTATAATTCACCCCTCCACTTT | - | - | TRBJ1-6 | TRBV20-1
CAWSVPGTVYEQYF | TGTGCCTGGAGTGTACCTGGGACAGTCTACGAGCAGTACTTC | - | TRBD1 | TRBJ2-7 | TRBV30
CASSRGLYYEQYF | TGTGCCAGTAGTAGGGGACTTTATTACGAGCAGTACTTC | - | - | TRBJ2-7 | TRBV19
CASTRCGGGGDTQYF | TGCGCCAGCACCCGGTGCGGGGGTGGGGGAGATACGCAGTATTTT | - | TRBD2 | TRBJ2-3 | TRBV23-1
CASSTTSGYNEQFF | TGTGCCAGCAGTACGACTAGCGGGTACAATGAGCAGTTCTTC | - | TRBD2 | TRBJ2-1 | TRBV6-5
CASSYPLTDTEAFF | TGTGCCAGCAGTTACCCCTTAACGGACACTGAAGCTTTCTTT | - | - | TRBJ1-1 | TRBV6-2/TRBV6-3
CASSLGTGGQETQYF | TGTGCCAGCAGCTTAGGGACAGGGGGGCAAGAGACCCAGTACTTC | - | TRBD1 | TRBJ2-5 | TRBV5-5
CASSPQAPLAGNTIYF | TGCGCCAGCAGCCCACAGGCCCCTCTGGCAGGAAACACCATATATTTT | - | - | TRBJ1-3 | TRBV5-1
CASSRGLAYNEQFF | TGTGCCAGCAGCCGCGGGCTAGCCTACAATGAGCAGTTCTTC | few | - | TRBJ2-1 | TRBV7-2
CASRFAVGNTEAFF | TGCGCCAGCAGATTCGCGGTGGGGAACACTGAAGCTTTCTTT | - | - | TRBJ1-1 | TRBV10-2
CASSYILAGGHSEQFF | TGTGCCAGCAGTTACATCCTAGCGGGAGGCCACTCGGAGCAGTTCTTC | once | TRBD2 | TRBJ2-1 | TRBV6-2/TRBV6-3
CARLDRITYNEQFF | TGTGCCAGACTCGACAGGATAACCTACAATGAGCAGTTCTTC | - | - | TRBJ2-1 | TRBV7-5
CASSHLTGTNTGELFF | TGCGCCAGCAGCCATTTGACAGGGACGAACACCGGGGAGCTGTTTTTT | - | TRBD1 | TRBJ2-2 | TRBV4-3
CASGLRGGGHNEQFF | TGTGCTAGTGGTTTGAGGGGAGGGGGACACAATGAGCAGTTCTTC | - | - | TRBJ2-1 | TRBV12-5
CASSPPTSGVYNTGELFF | TGTGCCAGCAGTCCCCCGACTAGCGGAGTATATAACACCGGGGAGCTGTTTTTT | few | TRBD2 | TRBJ2-2 | TRBV27
CASSLTQTAYNSPLHF | TGTGCCAGCAGTTTAACCCAGACAGCCTATAATTCACCCCTCCACTTT | - | - | TRBJ1-6 | TRBV6-5
CSAGGTRARGNEQFF | TGCAGCGCCGGCGGTACTAGAGCCCGGGGCAATGAGCAGTTCTTC | - | - | TRBJ2-1 | TRBV29-1
CASNLSGSGEQFF | TGTGCCAGCAACCTTAGCGGGAGCGGTGAGCAGTTCTTC | - | TRBD2 | TRBJ2-1 | TRBV2
CASSRGWGETQYF | TGTGCCAGCAGTCGCGGGTGGGGAGAGACCCAGTACTTC | - | - | TRBJ2-5 | TRBV6-5
CASSDRGKGYTF | TGTGCCAGCTCAGACAGGGGGAAAGGCTACACCTTC | - | TRBD1 | TRBJ1-2 | TRBV18
CASGFVGTAYGYTF | TGTGCTAGTGGTTTCGTCGGGACAGCGTATGGCTACACCTTC | - | TRBD1 | TRBJ1-2 | TRBV12-5
CASSLRTGTEAFF | TGCGCCAGCAGCTTGAGAACTGGTACTGAAGCTTTCTTT | - | - | TRBJ1-1 | TRBV5-1
CASSTRDRPNEQFF | TGTGCCAGCAGCACCCGGGACAGACCAAATGAGCAGTTCTTC | - | TRBD1 | TRBJ2-1 | TRBV7-3
CASSLEILDNEQFF | TGTGCCAGCAGCCTCGAGATACTCGACAATGAGCAGTTCTTC | - | - | TRBJ2-1 | TRBV28
CASSQDTSGSYNEQFF | TGCGCCAGCAGCCAAGATACTAGCGGGAGCTACAATGAGCAGTTCTTC | - | TRBD2 | TRBJ2-1 | TRBV4-3
CASSPSAGANVLTF | TGTGCCAGCAGCCCATCCGCTGGGGCCAACGTCCTGACTTTC | - | - | TRBJ2-6 | TRBV6-2/TRBV6-3
CASKDRVYEQYF | TGTGCCAGCAAGGACAGGGTCTACGAGCAGTACTTC | - | TRBD1 | TRBJ2-7 | TRBV2
CASSQNPTPSGVYTF | TGTGCCAGCAGCCAAAACCCAACCCCCTCCGGGGTCTACACCTTC | - | - | TRBJ1-2 | TRBV7-9
CASSPSPGHFYGYTF | TGTGCCAGCAGTCCCTCCCCGGGACACTTCTATGGCTACACCTTC | - | - | TRBJ1-2 | TRBV27
CASGRGDYEQYF | TGTGCCAGCGGGAGGGGGGACTACGAGCAGTACTTC | - | - | TRBJ2-7 | TRBV7-9
CASSPQGDNYGYTF | TGTGCCAGCTCACCACAGGGGGACAACTATGGCTACACCTTC | few | - | TRBJ1-2 | TRBV18
CASSPTSGRSYEQYF | TGTGCCAGCAGTCCGACTAGCGGGAGATCCTACGAGCAGTACTTC | - | TRBD2 | TRBJ2-7 | TRBV7-9
CASTSRGASTDTQYF | TGTGCCAGCACCTCACGGGGGGCTAGCACAGATACGCAGTATTTT | - | - | TRBJ2-3 | TRBV11-1
CASSQPSRPFEQYF | TGTGCCAGCAGCCAACCCTCGCGGCCTTTTGAGCAGTACTTC | - | - | TRBJ2-7 | TRBV4-2
CASSQARGQPQHF | TGTGCCAGCAGCCAAGCCAGGGGGCAGCCCCAGCATTTT | - | TRBD1 | TRBJ1-5 | TRBV12-3/TRBV12-4
CAWSAVTGLPNTEAFF | TGTGCCTGGAGTGCAGTCACGGGACTGCCGAACACTGAAGCTTTCTTT | - | - | TRBJ1-1 | TRBV30
CASSQPGGRAAETQYF | TGCGCCAGCAGCCAGCCGGGCGGGAGGGCCGCAGAGACCCAGTACTTC | once | TRBD2 | TRBJ2-5 | TRBV4-1